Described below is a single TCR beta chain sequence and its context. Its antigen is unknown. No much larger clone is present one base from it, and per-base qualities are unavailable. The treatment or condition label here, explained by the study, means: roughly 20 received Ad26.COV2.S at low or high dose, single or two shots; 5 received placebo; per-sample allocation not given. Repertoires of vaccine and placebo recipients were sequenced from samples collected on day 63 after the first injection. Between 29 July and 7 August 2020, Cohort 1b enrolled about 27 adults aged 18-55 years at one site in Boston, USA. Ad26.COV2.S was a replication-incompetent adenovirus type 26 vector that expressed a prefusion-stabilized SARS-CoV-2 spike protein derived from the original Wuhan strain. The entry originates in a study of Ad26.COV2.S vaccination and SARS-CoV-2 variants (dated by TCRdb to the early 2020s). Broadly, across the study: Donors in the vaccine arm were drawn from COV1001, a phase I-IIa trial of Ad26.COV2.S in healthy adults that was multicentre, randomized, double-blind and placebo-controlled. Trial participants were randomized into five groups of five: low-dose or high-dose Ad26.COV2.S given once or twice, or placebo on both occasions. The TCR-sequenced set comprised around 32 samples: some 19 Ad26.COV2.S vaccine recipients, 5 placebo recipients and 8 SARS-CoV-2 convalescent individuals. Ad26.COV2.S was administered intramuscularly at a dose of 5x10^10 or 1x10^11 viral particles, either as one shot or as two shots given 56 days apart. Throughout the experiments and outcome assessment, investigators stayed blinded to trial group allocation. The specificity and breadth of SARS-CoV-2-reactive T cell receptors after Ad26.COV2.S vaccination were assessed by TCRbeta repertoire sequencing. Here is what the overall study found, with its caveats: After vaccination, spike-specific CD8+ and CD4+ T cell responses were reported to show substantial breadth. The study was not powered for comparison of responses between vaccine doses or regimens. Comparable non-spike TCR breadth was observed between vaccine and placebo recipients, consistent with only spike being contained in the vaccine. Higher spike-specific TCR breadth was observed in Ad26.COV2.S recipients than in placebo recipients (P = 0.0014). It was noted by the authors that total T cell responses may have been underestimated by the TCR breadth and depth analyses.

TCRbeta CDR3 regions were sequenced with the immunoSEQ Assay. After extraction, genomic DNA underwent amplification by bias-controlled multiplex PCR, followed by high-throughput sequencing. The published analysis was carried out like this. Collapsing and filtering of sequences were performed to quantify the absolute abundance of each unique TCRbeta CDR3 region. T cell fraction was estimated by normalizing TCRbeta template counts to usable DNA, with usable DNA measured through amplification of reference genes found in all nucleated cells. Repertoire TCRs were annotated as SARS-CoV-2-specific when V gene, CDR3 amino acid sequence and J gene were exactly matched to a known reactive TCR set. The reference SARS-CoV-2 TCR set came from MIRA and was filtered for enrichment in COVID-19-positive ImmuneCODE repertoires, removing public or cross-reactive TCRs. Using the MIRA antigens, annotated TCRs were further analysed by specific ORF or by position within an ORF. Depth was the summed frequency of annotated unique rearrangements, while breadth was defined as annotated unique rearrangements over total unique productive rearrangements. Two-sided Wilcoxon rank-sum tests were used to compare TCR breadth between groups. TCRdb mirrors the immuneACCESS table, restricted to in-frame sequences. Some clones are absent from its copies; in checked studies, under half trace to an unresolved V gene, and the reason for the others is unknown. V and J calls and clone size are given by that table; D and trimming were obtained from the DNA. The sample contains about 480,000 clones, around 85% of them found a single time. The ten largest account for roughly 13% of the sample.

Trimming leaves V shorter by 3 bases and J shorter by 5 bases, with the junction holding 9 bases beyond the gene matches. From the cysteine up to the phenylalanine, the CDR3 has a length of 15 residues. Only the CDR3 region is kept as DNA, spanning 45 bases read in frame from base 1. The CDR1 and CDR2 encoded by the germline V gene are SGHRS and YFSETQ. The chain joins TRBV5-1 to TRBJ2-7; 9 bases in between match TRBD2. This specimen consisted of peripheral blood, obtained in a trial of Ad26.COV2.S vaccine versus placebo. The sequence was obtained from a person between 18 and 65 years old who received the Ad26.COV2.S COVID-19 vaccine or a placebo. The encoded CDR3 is CASSSAIAGAHEQYF. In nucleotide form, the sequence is TGCGCCAGCAGCTCGGCGATAGCGGGAGCCCACGAGCAGTACTTC.